This T cell receptor beta chain was found in a study of CD8+ T cells in alopecia areata (dated by TCRdb to the late 2010s). Regarding the study in general: The treated patients took part in an open-label pilot trial in which moderate-to-severe alopecia areata was treated with oral tofacitinib at 5 to 10 mg twice daily. Patients stayed on tofacitinib for 6 to 18 months and then had 6 months of follow-up off drug so that delayed response and recurrence could be assessed. In both human patients and the C3H/HeJ mouse model, the study applied high-throughput TCRbeta sequencing to look at T cell clonal expansion in alopecia areata. Scalp tissue and sorted CD4+ and CD8+ peripheral blood T cells from patchy and totalis/universalis alopecia areata patients and from healthy controls were covered by human TCRbeta sequencing. Patients on tofacitinib were biopsied at baseline and after 4 and 24 weeks of treatment, and several of the patients also had a later scalp biopsy. Scalp clonality was compared among normal scalp (n=4), patchy alopecia areata scalp (n=8), and alopecia totalis/universalis scalp (n=8). RNA came from the PAXgene miRNA kit for fixed scalp, the miRNeasy kit for PBMCs, and the RNeasy kit for mouse skin. immunoSEQ multiplex PCR using 35 Vbeta forward primers and 13 Jbeta reverse primers was used to amplify TCRbeta CDR3 regions. The investigation overall reported the following: Scalp TCR repertoire analysis is complicated because resident alphabeta T cells in normal human skin are also sequenced, whereas mouse skin is dominated by gammadelta T cells. Higher clonality and more expanded CD8+ clones were observed in lesional scalp than in normal scalp, particularly in alopecia totalis/universalis, a finding suggestive of antigenic drive. TCR sequences shared between patients were less clear than in mice, possibly partly because of HLA diversity in the patient population.

The junction shows trimming of 0 bases on V and 1 base on J, plus 3 bases between the germline ends. The germline V gene (reference sequence) sets CDR1 to SEHNR and CDR2 to FQNEAQ. Including the terminal cysteine and phenylalanine, the CDR3 comprises 13 residues. Only the CDR3 region is kept as DNA, spanning 39 bases read in frame from base 1. Receptors were amplified or captured by the immunoSEQ multiplex PCR assay. To provide template for TCR sequencing, every sample had RNA extracted and reverse transcribed into cDNA. SuperScript III was used for first-strand cDNA synthesis, primed with a 2:1 mix of oligo-dT and random hexamers. Amplification bias was assessed with a synthetic immune receptor repertoire, and residual bias was removed computationally. As for the original processing: Raw reads were preprocessed to remove errors, and CDR3 was defined by IMGT conventions from the conserved cysteine to phenylalanine. Clonality was computed as 1 minus the Shannon entropy, with the entropy normalized by log2 of the number of productive unique TCRs. Whether each scalp clone was CD4 or CD8 was inferred by checking scalp TCRbeta sequences against the CD4 and CD8 repertoires from sorted blood. Not all clones reach the TCRdb copy of this immuneACCESS table, which keeps in-frame sequences only. Checked studies attribute under half of the gap to unresolved V genes and leave the rest unexplained. V and J calls plus clone size are reproduced from that table; the DNA served to infer D and trimming. Within this sample are 65,000 to 75,000 clones, with approximately 43% of them counted one time only. 17% of the sample is in the top ten clones.

Notes on this clone: It has no known antigen specificity. No clone much larger than this one lies a single base away; base qualities are absent.

The sample's time point, from its label and the paper: baseline before oral tofacitinib. Lesional scalp punch biopsies and peripheral blood were collected from alopecia areata patients. PBMCs were isolated by density centrifugation and stained for CD3, CD4 and CD8, after which CD4+ and CD8+ T cells were sorted on a FACSAria. The sequence links TRBV7-9 to TRBJ1-2, with the identity of the D gene unclear. The sequences come from CD8+ T cells sorted from blood, collected at week 0. This clonotype was sampled from a human donor with alopecia areata. The CDR3 is CASSLANNYGYTF. The nucleotide sequence reads TGTGCCAGCAGCTTAGCAAATAACTATGGCTACACCTTC.